This T cell receptor beta chain emerged from a study of beta chain features in type 1 diabetes. Findings of the study overall: Shorter TCRB CDR3s, moderately but significantly so, marked every one of the four CD4+ subsets in Type 1 diabetes patients.

The authors took one heparinised blood draw, averaging about 120 mL, from each donor. Looked up from germline, CDR1 is SEHNR and CDR2 is FQNEAQ (reference sequence). This CDR3 region has 14 residues. Trimming cost V 7 bases and J 8 bases, with 21 bases left between them. Turning to this clone: Antigen unknown.

Every isolated RNA sample was fully reverse transcribed, so sequencing captured expressed TCRB transcripts. The data were produced by immunoSEQ multiplex PCR, yet TCRdb's version contains in-frame clones alone and is incomplete. The sample carries 300,000 to 350,000 clones, around 9.3% recorded once. The V gene is TRBV7-9, the J gene TRBJ2-7; maybe TRBD2 (5 bases). Material for sequencing was central memory CD4+ T cells from blood. This receptor was identified in a man aged 30 to 39 with type 1 diabetes. CDR3 residues: CASNLDRTDRQQYF. As DNA, the CDR3 is TGTGCCAGCAACCTTGATAGGACTGATAGACAGCAGTACTTC. Filled out from reference TRBV7-9 and TRBJ2-7, the complete variable domain reads DTGVSQNPRHKITKRGQNVTFRCDPISEHNRLYWYRQTLGQGPEFLTYFQNEAQLEKSRLLSDRFSAERPKGSFSTLEIQRTEQGDSAMYLCASNLDRTDRQQYFGPGTRLTVT.